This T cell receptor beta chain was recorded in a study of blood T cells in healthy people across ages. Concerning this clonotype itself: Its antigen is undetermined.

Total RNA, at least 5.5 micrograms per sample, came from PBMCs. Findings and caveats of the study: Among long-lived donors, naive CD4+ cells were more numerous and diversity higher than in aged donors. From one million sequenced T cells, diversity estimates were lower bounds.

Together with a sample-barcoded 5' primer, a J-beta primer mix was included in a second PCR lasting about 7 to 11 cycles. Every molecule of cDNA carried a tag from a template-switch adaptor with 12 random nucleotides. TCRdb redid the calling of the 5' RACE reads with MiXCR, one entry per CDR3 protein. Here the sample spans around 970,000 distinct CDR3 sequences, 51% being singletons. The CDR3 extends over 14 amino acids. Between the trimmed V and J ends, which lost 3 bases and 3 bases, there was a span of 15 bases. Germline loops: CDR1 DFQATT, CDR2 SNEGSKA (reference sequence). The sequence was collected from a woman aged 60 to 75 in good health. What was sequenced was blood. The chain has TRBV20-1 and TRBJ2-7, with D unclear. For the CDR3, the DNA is TGCAGTGCTAGGAAGGACCACGGGTTCTACGAGCAGTACTTC. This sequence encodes CSARKDHGFYEQYF.